This passage covers 27 T cell receptor beta chains from one sample sequenced in a study of Ad26.COV2.S vaccination and SARS-CoV-2 variants. Treatment indicated: 15 to 20 received Ad26.COV2.S at low or high dose, single or two shots; roughly five received placebo; per-sample allocation not given. The samples were gathered on day 63 after the first injection of vaccine or placebo. Using immunoSEQ multiplex PCR, the repertoire was profiled, and TCRdb retains in-frame clones only, with some absent. The sample lists about 350,000 clones, approximately 90% occurring once. The specimen was peripheral blood, collected in a trial of Ad26.COV2.S vaccine versus placebo. The receptor set was obtained from a person aged 18 to 65 who received the Ad26.COV2.S COVID-19 vaccine or a placebo.

The CDR3 DNA reads as TGTGCCAGCAGCGCGGACAGGGAAGCTATTGGCTACACCTTC. It specifies CASSADREAIGYTF. The rearrangement uses TRBV7-8 and TRBJ1-2; 8 positions agree with TRBD1. The CDR3 length is 14 residues. V lost 5 bases to trimming and J lost 7 bases; unmatched junction nucleotides: 9. CDR1 and CDR2 from the germline V gene are SGHVS and FQNEAQ.

This clone was seen a few times. The chain uses TRBV19 and TRBJ1-2; D ambiguous. CDR1 is LNHDA and CDR2 is SQIVND in the germline V gene (reference sequence). There are 13 residues in the CDR3. Trimming pared 4 bases from V and 4 bases from J, leaving 10 bases between. This CDR3 is CASSTMGTYGYTF. CDR3 DNA: TGTGCCAGTAGTACTATGGGAACCTATGGCTACACCTTC.

The chain employs TRBV19 and TRBJ2-5; D gene unclear. Germline V gene lookup returns CDR1 LNHDA and CDR2 SQIVND (reference sequence). CDR3 length: 13 amino acids. Trimming removed 4 bases at V and 5 bases at J, with 11 bases between. DNA of the CDR3: TGTGCCAGTAGTACCCGGGTGGGGGAGACCCAGTACTTC. The encoded protein is CASSTRVGETQYF.

This rearrangement joins TRBV6-6 to TRBJ2-7; D possibly corresponds to TRBD1 (5 bases). Trimming took off 5 bases at V and 4 bases at J, with 15 bases between the two ends. This CDR3 contains 14 residues. The germline V gene has CDR1 MNHNY and CDR2 SVGAGI (reference sequence). The CDR3 nucleotides read TGTGCCAGCAGTATCAGGGATCGACGTTACGAGCAGTACTTC. Translating gives CASSIRDRRYEQYF.

V and J are TRBV7-9 and TRBJ1-2, with 7 bases fitting TRBD1. V lost 4 bases to trimming and J lost 3 bases; unmatched junction nucleotides: 5. The CDR3 spans 14 residues. Germline V gives CDR1 SEHNR, CDR2 FQNEAQ (reference sequence). CDR3 sequence: CASSSQTGHYGYTF. CDR3 sequence (DNA): TGTGCCAGCAGCTCTCAGACAGGGCACTATGGCTACACCTTC.

The chain carries TRBV9 and TRBJ2-2; 9 nucleotides align to TRBD1. CDR1 is SGDLS, CDR2 YYNGEE, per germline. The CDR3 length is 16 residues. The V segment lost 2 bases and the J segment 3 bases; nucleotides outside the gene matches: 5. CDR3: CASSVEGQGYTGELFF. CDR3 bases: TGTGCCAGCAGCGTGGAGGGACAGGGATACACCGGGGAGCTGTTTTTT.

V is TRBV19 and J is TRBJ1-5; D not certain. Trimming removed 5 bases at V and 0 bases at J, with 8 bases between. The CDR3 contains 14 residues. The germline V gene encodes CDR1 LNHDA and CDR2 SQIVND (reference sequence). CDR3 DNA sequence: TGTGCCAGTAGTTACGGGTATAGCAATCAGCCCCAGCATTTT. Translating gives CASSYGYSNQPQHF. The full variable domain, with the rest looked up from reference TRBV19 and TRBJ1-5, is DGGITQSPKYLFRKEGQNVTLSCEQNLNHDAMYWYRQDPGQGLRLIYYSQIVNDFQKGDIAEGYSVSREKKESFPLTVTSAQKNPTAFYLCASSYGYSNQPQHFGDGTRLSIL.

The chain couples TRBV7-9 to TRBJ1-1; D is uncertain. V was trimmed by 4 bases and J by 8 bases, leaving 11 bases between them. The CDR3 extends over 12 amino acids. Germline V CDR1 and CDR2: SEHNR, FQNEAQ (reference sequence). The DNA for the CDR3 is TGTGCCAGCAGCTCCGGACTTATCGAAGCTTTCTTT. Translation gives CASSSGLIEAFF.

In this sample, this clone turned up once. This chain joins TRBV9 and TRBJ2-1; 10 positions match TRBD2. J lost 4 bases, V lost 3 bases, and 1 base had no gene match. The CDR3 extends over 14 amino acids. Germline CDR1 reads SGDLS; CDR2 reads YYNGEE. CDR3 DNA sequence: TGTGCCAGCAGCGCGACTAGCGGGTACAATGAGCAGTTCTTC. Protein product: CASSATSGYNEQFF.

The gene calls are TRBV4-1 and TRBJ2-7; D not certain. CDR1 MGHRA and CDR2 YSYEKL come from the germline V gene. V lost 5 bases to trimming and J lost 4 bases, with 18 bases between them. The CDR3 loop spans 15 amino acids. DNA for the CDR3: TGCGCCAGCAGCGTGATTGTGACGGCACCTTACGAGCAGTACTTC. It specifies CASSVIVTAPYEQYF.

This chain uses TRBV24-1 with TRBJ1-4; perhaps TRBD1 as D (6 bases). V lost 4 bases and J 7 bases, leaving 12 bases between the germline ends. The germline gives CDR1 KGHDR, CDR2 SFDVKD. The CDR3 runs 14 residues. CDR3 sequence: CATSEGGRSEKLFF. The CDR3 DNA sequence: TGTGCCACCAGTGAAGGGGGGCGGAGTGAAAAACTGTTTTTT.

The chain links TRBV20-1 to TRBJ2-4; tentative D call: TRBD2 (6 bases). There are 14 residues in the CDR3. The germline V and J ends were trimmed by 3 bases and 5 bases, with 14 bases remaining between them. Germline V lookup: CDR1 DFQATT, CDR2 SNEGSKA (reference sequence). The CDR3 DNA is TGCAGTGCTAGTAGGGTGGAGGGTGAAAACATTCAGTACTTC. Translating it yields CSASRVEGENIQYF.

This clone was counted between two and nine times. The chain employs TRBV7-2 and TRBJ2-1; 8 bases agree with TRBD2. This CDR3 is 14 amino acids long. CDR1 SGHTA and CDR2 FQGNSA come from the germline V gene. V lost 2 bases and J lost 9; bases outside the gene matches: 6. The CDR3 loop reads CASSLISGSGEQFF. CDR3 bases: TGTGCCAGCAGCTTAATAAGCGGGAGCGGTGAGCAGTTCTTC.

V usage is TRBV3-1 (or the pseudogene TRBV3-2) and J usage is TRBJ1-5, with 7 bases lining up with TRBD1. CDR1 LGHDT and CDR2 YNNKEL come from the germline V gene (reference sequence). The CDR3 length is 12 residues. The V and J ends lost 4 bases and 11 bases, in that order; junction bases with no gene match: 5. The CDR3 reads CASSPPGGTQHF. The CDR3 region has the DNA TGTGCCAGCAGCCCACCAGGGGGGACCCAGCATTTT.

This clone was recorded only once. The chain recombines TRBV7-2 with TRBJ1-2; TRBD1 matches at 9 bases. Losses at the gene ends were 2 bases for V and 7 bases for J; bases not matched to a gene: 14. CDR1 and CDR2 (germline): SGHTA, FQGNSA. The length of the CDR3 is 17 residues. The CDR3 is CASSLSPLIQGARGYTF. The CDR3 DNA reads TGTGCCAGCAGCTTATCTCCCTTGATACAGGGGGCCCGTGGCTACACCTTC. The variable domain in full, with the rest retrieved from reference TRBV7-2 and TRBJ1-2, is GAGVSQSPSNKVTEKGKDVELRCDPISGHTALYWYRQSLGQGLEFLIYFQGNSAPDKSGLPSDRFSAERTGGSVSTLTIQRTQQEDSAVYLCASSLSPLIQGARGYTFGSGTRLTVV.

The rearrangement uses TRBV11-2 and TRBJ2-1; D is perhaps TRBD1 (6 bases). Trimming took off 0 bases at V and 7 bases at J, with 16 bases between the two ends. The CDR3 length is 16 residues. In germline, CDR1 is SGHAT, CDR2 FQNNGV. In DNA form, the CDR3 reads TGTGCCAGCAGCTTAGATCTCAGGGGTCCGGAGAATGAGCAGTTCTTC. Translated, it gives CASSLDLRGPENEQFF.

The gene calls are TRBV6-6 and TRBJ1-6; D is unresolved. Trimming removed 7 bases at V and 4 bases at J, with 11 bases between. The germline V gene has CDR1 MNHNY and CDR2 SVGAGI (reference sequence). The CDR3 is 14 residues long. The chain's CDR3 is CASNLLGYNSPLHF. In nucleotides, the CDR3 is TGTGCCAGCAATCTGCTGGGGTATAATTCACCCCTCCACTTT.

The V call is TRBV27, the J call TRBJ2-5; 8 nucleotides agree with TRBD1. The V segment lost 6 bases and the J segment 7 bases; nucleotides outside the gene matches: 10. The CDR3 totals 14 residues. Germline V gene lookup returns CDR1 MNHEY and CDR2 SMNVEV (reference sequence). CDR3 nucleotide sequence: TGTGCCAGCAGCCCTGACAGGGGAGCCGGGACCCAGTACTTC. Encoded protein: CASSPDRGAGTQYF.

The V gene is TRBV5-1, the J gene TRBJ2-1, with 13 bases that match TRBD2. CDR1 and CDR2 from the germline V gene are SGHRS and YFSETQ. V was clipped by 2 bases and J by 5 bases; unmatched bases: 7. The CDR3 loop spans 17 amino acids. The CDR3 DNA sequence: TGCGCCAGCAGCTTAAGACTAGCGGGAGGCAACCACAATGAGCAGTTCTTC. This gives the protein CASSLRLAGGNHNEQFF.

The chain recombines TRBV12-3 or TRBV12-4 with TRBJ2-5; D is unresolved. This CDR3 spans 12 amino acids. Trimming left V 4 bases short and J 7 bases short, with 10 bases between. CDR3 DNA sequence: TGTGCCAGCAGTTCCGGTGATGGGACCCAGTACTTC. Translating gives CASSSGDGTQYF.

This chain connects TRBV4-2 to TRBJ1-3; maybe TRBD1 (5 bases). The CDR3 length is 16 residues. The germline V gene has CDR1 LGHNA and CDR2 YNFKEQ. The V end was cut by 0 bases, the J end by 1 base, with 10 bases between. Here the CDR3 DNA reads TGTGCCAGCAGCCAAGATAGAGCAGGGTCTGGAAACACCATATATTTT. It yields the protein CASSQDRAGSGNTIYF.

V gene TRBV18 combines with J gene TRBJ2-1; weak D call: TRBD2 (5 bases). Trimming took 6 bases from V and 2 from J, leaving 17 bases between them. The CDR3 totals 16 residues. The germline V gene encodes CDR1 KGHSH and CDR2 LQKENI. CDR3 in amino acids: CASSPAGINPYNEQFF. In DNA, the CDR3 is TGTGCCAGCTCGCCTGCCGGGATCAACCCCTACAATGAGCAGTTCTTC.

V usage is TRBV4-3 and J usage is TRBJ1-6, with D hard to call. The V gene's germline CDR1 is LGHNA and CDR2 YSLEER. The V end was cut by 3 bases, the J end by 10 bases, with 13 bases between. This CDR3 spans 14 amino acids. CDR3 nucleotides: TGCGCCAGCAGCCAGTTGACGTTTTCGTCACCCCTCCACTTT. Protein product: CASSQLTFSSPLHF.

The chain combines TRBV7-7 with TRBJ1-1; tentatively, D is TRBD1 (5 bases). Germline CDR1 is SSHAT and CDR2 is FNYEAQ (reference sequence). Trimming took 1 base from V and 7 from J, leaving 22 bases between them. This CDR3 has 17 amino acids. CDR3 nucleotide sequence: TGTGCCAGCAGCTTAGTATCTGGCAGGGCCGCGACCCATGAAGCTTTCTTT. Amino acid sequence: CASSLVSGRAATHEAFF.

V gene TRBV5-1 combines with J gene TRBJ2-2, with 7 bases lining up with TRBD1. The germline CDR1 and CDR2 sequences are SGHRS and YFSETQ. CDR3 size: 14 residues. Unmatched junction bases numbered 2, after V lost 5 bases and J lost 1 base. The CDR3 nucleotides read TGCGCCAGCAGGACAGGGATGAACACCGGGGAGCTGTTTTTT. This translates into CASRTGMNTGELFF.

This chain joins TRBV13 and TRBJ1-5, with TRBD1 as a possible D gene (5 bases). Germline CDR1 reads PRHDT; CDR2 reads FYEKMQ (reference sequence). The CDR3 runs to 15 residues. Trimming cost V 5 bases and J 5 bases, with 16 bases left between them. In DNA, the CDR3 is TGTGCCAGCAGCGCCCGGGGCATGGGGGATCAGCCCCAGCATTTT. Amino acids: CASSARGMGDQPQHF.

V usage is TRBV3-1 (or the pseudogene TRBV3-2) and J usage is TRBJ2-5, with 11 bases that match TRBD2. Unmatched junction bases numbered 3, after V lost 2 bases and J lost 1 base. Germline-derived CDR1 and CDR2 are LGHDT and YNNKEL (reference sequence). The CDR3 contains 16 residues. The CDR3 DNA reads TGTGCCAGCAGCCAAATGGGACTAGCGGCCCAAGAGACCCAGTACTTC. This translates into CASSQMGLAAQETQYF.